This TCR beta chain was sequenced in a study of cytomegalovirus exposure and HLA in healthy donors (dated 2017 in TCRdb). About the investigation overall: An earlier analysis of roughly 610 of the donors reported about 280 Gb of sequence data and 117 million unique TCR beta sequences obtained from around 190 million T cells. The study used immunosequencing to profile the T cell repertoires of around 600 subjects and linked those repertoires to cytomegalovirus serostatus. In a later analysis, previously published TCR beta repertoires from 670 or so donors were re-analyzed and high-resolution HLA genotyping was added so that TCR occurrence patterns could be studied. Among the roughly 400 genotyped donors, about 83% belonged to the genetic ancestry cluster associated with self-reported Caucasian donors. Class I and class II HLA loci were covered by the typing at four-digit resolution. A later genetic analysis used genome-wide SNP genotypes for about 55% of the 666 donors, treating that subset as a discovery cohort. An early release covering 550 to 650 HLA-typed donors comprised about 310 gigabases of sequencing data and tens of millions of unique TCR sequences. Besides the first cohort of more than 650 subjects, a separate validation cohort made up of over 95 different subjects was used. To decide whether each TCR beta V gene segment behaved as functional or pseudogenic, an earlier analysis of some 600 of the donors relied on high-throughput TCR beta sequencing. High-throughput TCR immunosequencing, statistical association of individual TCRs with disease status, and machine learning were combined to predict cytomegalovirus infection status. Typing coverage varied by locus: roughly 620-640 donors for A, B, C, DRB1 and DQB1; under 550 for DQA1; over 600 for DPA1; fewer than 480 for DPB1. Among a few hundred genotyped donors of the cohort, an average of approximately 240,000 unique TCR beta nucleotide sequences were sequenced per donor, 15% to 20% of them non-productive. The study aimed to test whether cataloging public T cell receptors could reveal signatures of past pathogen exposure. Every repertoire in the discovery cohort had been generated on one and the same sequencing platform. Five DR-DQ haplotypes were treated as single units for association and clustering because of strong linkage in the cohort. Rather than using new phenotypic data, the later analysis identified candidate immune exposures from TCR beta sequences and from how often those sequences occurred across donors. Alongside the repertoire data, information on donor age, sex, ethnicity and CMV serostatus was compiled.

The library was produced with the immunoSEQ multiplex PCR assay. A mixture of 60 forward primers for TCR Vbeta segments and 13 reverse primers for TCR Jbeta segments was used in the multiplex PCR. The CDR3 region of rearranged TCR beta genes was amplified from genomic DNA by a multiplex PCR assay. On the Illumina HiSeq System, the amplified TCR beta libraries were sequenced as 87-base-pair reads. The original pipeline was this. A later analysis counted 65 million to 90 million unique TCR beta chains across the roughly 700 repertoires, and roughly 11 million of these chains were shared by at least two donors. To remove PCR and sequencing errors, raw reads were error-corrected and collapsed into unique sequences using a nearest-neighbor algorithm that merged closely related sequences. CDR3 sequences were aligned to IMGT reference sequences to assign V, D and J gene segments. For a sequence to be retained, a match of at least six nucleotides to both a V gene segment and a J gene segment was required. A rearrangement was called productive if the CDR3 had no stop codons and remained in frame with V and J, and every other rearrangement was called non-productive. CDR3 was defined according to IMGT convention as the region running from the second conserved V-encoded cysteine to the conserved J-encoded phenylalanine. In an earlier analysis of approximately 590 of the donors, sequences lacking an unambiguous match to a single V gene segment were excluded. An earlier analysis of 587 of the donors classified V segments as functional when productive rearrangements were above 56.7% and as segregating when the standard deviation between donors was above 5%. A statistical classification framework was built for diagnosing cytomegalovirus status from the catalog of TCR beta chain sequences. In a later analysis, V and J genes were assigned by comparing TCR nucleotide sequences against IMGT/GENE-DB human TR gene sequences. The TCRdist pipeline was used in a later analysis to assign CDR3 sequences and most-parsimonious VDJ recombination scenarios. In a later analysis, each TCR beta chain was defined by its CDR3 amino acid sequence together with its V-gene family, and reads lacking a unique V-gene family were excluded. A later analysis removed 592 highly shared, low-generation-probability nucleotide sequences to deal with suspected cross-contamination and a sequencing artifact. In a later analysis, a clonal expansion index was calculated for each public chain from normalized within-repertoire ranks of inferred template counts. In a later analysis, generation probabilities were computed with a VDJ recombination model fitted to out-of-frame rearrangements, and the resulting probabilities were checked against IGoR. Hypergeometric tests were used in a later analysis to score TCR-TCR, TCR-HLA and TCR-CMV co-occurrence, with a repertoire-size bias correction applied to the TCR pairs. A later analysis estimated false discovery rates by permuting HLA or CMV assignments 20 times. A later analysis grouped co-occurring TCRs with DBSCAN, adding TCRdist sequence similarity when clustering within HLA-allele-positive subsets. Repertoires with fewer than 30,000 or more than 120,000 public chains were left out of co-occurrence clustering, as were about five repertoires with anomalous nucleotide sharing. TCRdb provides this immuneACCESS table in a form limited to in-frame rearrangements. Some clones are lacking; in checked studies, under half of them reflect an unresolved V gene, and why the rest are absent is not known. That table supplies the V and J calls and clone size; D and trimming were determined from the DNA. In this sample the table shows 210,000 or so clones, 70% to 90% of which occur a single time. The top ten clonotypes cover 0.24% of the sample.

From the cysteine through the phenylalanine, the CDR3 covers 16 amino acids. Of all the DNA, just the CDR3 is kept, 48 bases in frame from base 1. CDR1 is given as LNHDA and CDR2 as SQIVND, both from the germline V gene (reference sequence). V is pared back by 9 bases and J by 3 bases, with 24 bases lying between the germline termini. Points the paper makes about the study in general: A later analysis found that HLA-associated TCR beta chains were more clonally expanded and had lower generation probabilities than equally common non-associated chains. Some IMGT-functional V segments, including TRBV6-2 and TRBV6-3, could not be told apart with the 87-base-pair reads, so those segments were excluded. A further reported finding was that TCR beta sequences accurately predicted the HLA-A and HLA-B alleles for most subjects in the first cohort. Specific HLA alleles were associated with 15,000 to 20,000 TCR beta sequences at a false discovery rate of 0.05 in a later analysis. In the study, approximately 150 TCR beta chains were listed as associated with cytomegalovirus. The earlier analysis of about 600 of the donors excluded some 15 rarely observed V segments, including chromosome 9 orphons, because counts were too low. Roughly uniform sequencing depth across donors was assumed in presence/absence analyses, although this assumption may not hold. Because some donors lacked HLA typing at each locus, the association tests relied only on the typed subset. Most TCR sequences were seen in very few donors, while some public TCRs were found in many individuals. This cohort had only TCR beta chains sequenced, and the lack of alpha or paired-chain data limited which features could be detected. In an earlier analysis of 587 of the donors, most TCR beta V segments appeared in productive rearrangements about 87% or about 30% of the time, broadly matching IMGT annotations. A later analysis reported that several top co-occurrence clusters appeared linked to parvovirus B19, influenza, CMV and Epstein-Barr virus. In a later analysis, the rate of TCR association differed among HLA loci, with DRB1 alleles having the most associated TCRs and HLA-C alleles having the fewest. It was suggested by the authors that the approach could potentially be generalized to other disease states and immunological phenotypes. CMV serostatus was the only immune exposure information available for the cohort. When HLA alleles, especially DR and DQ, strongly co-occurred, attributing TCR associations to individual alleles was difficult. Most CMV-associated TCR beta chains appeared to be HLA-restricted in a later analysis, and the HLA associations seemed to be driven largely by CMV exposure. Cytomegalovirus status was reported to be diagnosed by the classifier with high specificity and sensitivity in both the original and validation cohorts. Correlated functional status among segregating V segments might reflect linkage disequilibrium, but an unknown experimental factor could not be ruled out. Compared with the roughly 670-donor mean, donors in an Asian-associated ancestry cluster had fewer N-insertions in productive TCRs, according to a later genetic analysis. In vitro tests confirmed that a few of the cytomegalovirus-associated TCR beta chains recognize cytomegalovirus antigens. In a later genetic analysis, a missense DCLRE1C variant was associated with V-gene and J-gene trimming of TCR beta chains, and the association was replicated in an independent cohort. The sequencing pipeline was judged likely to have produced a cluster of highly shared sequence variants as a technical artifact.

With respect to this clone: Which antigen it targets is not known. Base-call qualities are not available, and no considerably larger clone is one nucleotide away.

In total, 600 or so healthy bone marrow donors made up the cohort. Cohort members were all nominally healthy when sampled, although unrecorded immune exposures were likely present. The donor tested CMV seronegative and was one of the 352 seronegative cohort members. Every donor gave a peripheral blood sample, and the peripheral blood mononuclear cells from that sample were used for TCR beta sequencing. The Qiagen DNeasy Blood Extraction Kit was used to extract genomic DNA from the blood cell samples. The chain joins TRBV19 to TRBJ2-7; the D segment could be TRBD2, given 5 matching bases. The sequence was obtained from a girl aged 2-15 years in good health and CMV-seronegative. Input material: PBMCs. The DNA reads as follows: TGTGCCAGCGCAACGGGGTTTGATGGGGTCCTCTACGAGCAGTACTTC. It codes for CASATGFDGVLYEQYF.